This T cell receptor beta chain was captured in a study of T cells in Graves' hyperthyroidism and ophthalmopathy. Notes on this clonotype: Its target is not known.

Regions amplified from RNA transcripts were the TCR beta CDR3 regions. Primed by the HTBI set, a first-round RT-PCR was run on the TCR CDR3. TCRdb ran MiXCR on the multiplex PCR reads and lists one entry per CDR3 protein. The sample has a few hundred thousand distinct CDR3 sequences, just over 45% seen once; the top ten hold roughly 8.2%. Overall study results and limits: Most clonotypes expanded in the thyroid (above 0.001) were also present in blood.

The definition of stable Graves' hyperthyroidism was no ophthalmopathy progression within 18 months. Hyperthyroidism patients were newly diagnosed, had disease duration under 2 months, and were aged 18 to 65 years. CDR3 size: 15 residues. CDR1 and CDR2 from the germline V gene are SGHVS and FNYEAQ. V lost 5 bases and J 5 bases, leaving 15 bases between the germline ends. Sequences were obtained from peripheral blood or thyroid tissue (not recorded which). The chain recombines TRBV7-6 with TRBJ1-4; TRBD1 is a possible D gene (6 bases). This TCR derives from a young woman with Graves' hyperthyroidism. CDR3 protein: CASSQTGTNNEKLFF. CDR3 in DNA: TGTGCCAGCAGCCAAACCGGGACAAACAATGAAAAACTGTTTTTT.